This T cell receptor (beta chain) stems from a study of blood T cells in healthy people across ages. Overall study results and limits: Total diversity from one million sequenced T cells was likely underestimated. Fewer expanded clones and more diversity marked long-lived versus aged donors.

To note about this clonotype: The antigen remains unidentified.

Germline CDR1 LGHNA, CDR2 YSLEER. Trimming left V 0 bases short and J 0 bases short, with 19 bases between. CDR3 length: 19 residues. The authors ran a second PCR of about 7 to 11 cycles using a sample-barcoded 5' primer and a J-beta primer mix. Each CDR3 protein gets one entry after TCRdb re-called the 5' RACE reads with MiXCR. The table has fewer than 2,000,000 distinct CDR3 sequences, approximately 40% seen once. This rearrangement joins TRBV4-3 to TRBJ2-3; a weak D match, TRBD1 (7 bases). Sequenced material: blood. The source is a human donor in good health. The CDR3 here is CASSQDLEGARTSTDTQYF. CDR3 coding DNA: TGCGCCAGCAGCCAAGACTTGGAGGGGGCAAGAACTAGCACAGATACGCAGTATTTT.